This T cell receptor beta chain was recorded in a study of T cell repertoires in cytomegalovirus infection. Regarding the study as a whole: Predominance within the ex vivo response was attributable to HLA-C-restricted CMV-specific TCR beta clonotypes.

This clonotype was seen ten or more times. Its antigen remains unknown. A single record per CDR3 protein comes from TCRdb applying MiXCR to the reads. The sample consists of 200,000 to 300,000 distinct CDR3 sequences, roughly 10% of them appearing once. V shed 2 bases, J shed 6 bases, and the junction held 12 bases outside the gene matches. From germline, CDR1 is SGHTA and CDR2 FQGNSA. The CDR3 totals 16 residues. The source of this sequence is a human donor in good health (CMV status not recorded). Some clones in this sample may be carry-over from other donors' samples. Sequenced input: PBMCs. The chain links TRBV7-2 to TRBJ2-7; 8 bases line up with TRBD2. CDR3 region: CASSLRKPAGVPEQYF. The CDR3 nucleotides read TGTGCCAGCAGCTTAAGGAAACCAGCGGGAGTTCCCGAGCAGTACTTC.